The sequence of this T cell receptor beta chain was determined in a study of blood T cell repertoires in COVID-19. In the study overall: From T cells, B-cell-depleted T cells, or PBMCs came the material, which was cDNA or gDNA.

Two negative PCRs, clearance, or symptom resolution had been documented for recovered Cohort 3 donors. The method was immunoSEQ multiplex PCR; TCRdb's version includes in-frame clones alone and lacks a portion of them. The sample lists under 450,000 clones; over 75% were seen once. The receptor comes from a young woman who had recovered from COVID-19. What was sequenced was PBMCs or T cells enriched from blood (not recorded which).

CDR3: CASTGTSGSWGHNEQFF. The CDR3 coding sequence is TGTGCCTCGACCGGGACTAGCGGGAGTTGGGGGCACAATGAGCAGTTCTTC. This sequence joins TRBV9 and TRBJ2-1; 14 bases match TRBD2. V shed 10 bases, J shed 5 bases, and the junction held 14 bases outside the gene matches. The V gene's germline CDR1 is SGDLS and CDR2 YYNGEE. The CDR3 contains 17 residues.